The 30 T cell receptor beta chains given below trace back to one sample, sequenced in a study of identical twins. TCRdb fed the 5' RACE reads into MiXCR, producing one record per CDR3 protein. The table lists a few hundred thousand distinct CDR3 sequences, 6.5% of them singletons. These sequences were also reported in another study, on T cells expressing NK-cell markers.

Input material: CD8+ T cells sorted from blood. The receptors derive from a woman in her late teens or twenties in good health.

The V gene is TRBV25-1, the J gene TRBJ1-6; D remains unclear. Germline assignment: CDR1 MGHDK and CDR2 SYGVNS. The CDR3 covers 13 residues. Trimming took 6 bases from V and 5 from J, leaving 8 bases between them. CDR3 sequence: CASSRLNNSPLHF. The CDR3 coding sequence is TGTGCCAGCAGCCGACTGAATAATTCACCCCTCCACTTT.

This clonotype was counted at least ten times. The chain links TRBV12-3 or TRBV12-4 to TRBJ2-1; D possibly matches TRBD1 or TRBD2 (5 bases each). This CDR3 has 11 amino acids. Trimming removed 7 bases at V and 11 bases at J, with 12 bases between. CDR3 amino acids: CASTEGNQQFF. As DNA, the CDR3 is TGTGCCAGCACTGAGGGGAACCAGCAGTTCTTC.

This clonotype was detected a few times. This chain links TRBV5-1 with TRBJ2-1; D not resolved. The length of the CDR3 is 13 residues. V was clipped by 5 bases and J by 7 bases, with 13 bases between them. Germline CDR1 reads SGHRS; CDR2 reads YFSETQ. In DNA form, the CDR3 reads TGCGCCAGCAGAGGCAGAGAAGGAAATGAGCAGTTCTTC. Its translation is CASRGREGNEQFF.

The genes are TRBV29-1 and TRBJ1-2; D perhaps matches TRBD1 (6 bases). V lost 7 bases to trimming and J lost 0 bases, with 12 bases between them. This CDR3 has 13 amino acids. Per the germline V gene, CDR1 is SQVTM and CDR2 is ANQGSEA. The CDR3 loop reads CSAGQPSNYGYTF. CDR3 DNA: TGCAGCGCAGGACAGCCGTCTAACTATGGCTACACCTTC.

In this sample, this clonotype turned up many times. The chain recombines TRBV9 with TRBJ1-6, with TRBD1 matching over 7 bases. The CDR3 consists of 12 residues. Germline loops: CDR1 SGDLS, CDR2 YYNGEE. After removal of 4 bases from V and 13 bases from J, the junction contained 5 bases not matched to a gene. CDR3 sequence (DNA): TGTGCCAGCAGCCCCGGGACAGATCCCCTCCACTTT. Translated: CASSPGTDPLHF. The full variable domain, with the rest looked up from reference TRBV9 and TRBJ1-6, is DSGVTQTPKHLITATGQRVTLRCSPRSGDLSVYWYQQSLDQGLQFLIQYYNGEERAKGNILERFSAQQFPDLHSELNLSSLELGDSALYFCASSPGTDPLHFGNGTRLTVT.

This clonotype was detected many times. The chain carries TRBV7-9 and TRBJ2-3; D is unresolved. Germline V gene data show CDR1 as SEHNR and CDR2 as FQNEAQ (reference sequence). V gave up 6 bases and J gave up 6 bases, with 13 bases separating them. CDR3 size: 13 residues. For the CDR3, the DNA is TGTGCCAGCAGTCCGGACCCCCCTGATACGCAGTATTTT. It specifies CASSPDPPDTQYF.

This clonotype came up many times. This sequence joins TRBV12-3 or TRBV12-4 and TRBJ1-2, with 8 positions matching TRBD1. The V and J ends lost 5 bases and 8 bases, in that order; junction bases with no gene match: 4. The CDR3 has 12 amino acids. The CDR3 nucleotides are TGTGCCAGCAGTCCTGGACAGGGAGGCTACACCTTC. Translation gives CASSPGQGGYTF.

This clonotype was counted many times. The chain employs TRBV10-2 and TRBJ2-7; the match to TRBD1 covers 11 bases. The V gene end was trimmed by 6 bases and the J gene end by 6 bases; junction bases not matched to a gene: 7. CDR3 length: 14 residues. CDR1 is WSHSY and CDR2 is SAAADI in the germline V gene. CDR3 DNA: TGCGCCAGCAGGGGGGGACAGGGGGTAACCGAGCAGTACTTC. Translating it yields CASRGGQGVTEQYF.

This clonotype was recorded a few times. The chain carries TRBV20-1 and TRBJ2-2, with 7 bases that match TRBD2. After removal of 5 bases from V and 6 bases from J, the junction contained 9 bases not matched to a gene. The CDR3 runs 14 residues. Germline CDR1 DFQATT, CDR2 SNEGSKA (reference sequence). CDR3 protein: CSAPSGEGAGELFF. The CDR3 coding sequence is TGCAGTGCTCCGAGCGGGGAGGGCGCCGGGGAGCTGTTTTTT.

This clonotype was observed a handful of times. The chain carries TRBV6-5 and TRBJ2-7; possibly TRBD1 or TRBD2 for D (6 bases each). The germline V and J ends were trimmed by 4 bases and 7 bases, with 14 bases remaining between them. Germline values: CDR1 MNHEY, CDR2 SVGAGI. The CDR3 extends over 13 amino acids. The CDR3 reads CASSFFTGREQYF. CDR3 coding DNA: TGTGCCAGCAGTTTCTTCACAGGGAGGGAGCAGTACTTC.

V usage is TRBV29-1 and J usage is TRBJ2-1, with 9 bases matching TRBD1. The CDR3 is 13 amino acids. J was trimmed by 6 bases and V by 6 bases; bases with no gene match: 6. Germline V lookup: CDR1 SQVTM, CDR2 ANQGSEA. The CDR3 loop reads CSVRTGETNEQFF. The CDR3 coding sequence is TGCAGCGTCAGGACAGGGGAGACCAATGAGCAGTTCTTC.

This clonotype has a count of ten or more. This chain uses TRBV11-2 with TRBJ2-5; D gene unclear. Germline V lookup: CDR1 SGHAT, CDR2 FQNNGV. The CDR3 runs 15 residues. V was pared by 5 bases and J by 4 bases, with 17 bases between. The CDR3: CASSPEWAPRETQYF. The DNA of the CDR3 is TGTGCCAGCAGCCCAGAGTGGGCCCCCCGAGAGACCCAGTACTTC. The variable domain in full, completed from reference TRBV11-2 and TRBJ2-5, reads EAGVAQSPRYKIIEKRQSVAFWCNPISGHATLYWYQQILGQGPKLLIQFQNNGVVDDSQLPKDRFSAERLKGVDSTLKIQPAKLEDSAVYLCASSPEWAPRETQYFGPGTRLLVL.

The CDR3 nucleotides are TGTGCCAGCAGCCGCTTACAGGGGAGCACCGGGGAGCTGTTTTTT. Its translation is CASSRLQGSTGELFF. The chain is built from TRBV14 and TRBJ2-2, with 7 bases aligning to TRBD1. J was trimmed by 4 bases and V by 4 bases; bases with no gene match: 6. This CDR3 spans 15 amino acids. Germline V CDR1 and CDR2: SGHDN, FVKESK.

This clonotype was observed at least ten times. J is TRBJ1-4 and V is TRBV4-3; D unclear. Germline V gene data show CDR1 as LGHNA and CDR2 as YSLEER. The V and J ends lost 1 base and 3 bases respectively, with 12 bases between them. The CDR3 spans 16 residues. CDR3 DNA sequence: TGCGCCAGCAGCCAAGGACGGACCCTTCCTAATGAAAAACTGTTTTTT. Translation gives CASSQGRTLPNEKLFF.

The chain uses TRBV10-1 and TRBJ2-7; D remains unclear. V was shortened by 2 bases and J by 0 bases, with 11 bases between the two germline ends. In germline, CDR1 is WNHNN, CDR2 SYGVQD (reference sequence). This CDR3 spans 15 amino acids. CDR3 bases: TGCGCCAGCAGTGAGGTCGAAGGGCCCTCCTACGAGCAGTACTTC. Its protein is CASSEVEGPSYEQYF.

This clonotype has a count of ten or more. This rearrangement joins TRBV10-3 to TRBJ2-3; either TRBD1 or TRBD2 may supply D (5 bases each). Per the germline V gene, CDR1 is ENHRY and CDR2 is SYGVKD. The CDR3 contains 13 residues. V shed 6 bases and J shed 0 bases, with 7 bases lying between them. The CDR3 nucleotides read TGTGCCATCAGGGGGGTCAGCACAGATACGCAGTATTTT. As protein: CAIRGVSTDTQYF.

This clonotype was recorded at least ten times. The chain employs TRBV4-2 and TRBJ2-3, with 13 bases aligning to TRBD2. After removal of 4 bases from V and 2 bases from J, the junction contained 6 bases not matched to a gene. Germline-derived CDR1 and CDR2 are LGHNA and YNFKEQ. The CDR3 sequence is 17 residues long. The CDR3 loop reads CASSPRTSGGPTDTQYF. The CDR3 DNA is TGTGCCAGCAGCCCCCGGACTAGCGGGGGTCCCACAGATACGCAGTATTTT.

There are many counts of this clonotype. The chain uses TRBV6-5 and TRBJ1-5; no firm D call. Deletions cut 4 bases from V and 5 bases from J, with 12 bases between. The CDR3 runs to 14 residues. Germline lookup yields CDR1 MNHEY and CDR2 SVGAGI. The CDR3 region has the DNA TGTGCCAGCAGTTTGGCAGGAGGGCATCAGCCCCAGCATTTT. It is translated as CASSLAGGHQPQHF.

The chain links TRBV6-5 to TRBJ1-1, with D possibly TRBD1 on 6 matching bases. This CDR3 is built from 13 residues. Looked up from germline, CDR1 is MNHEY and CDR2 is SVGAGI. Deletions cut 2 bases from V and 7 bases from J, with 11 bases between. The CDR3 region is CASSYPQGSEAFF. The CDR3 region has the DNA TGTGCCAGCAGTTACCCGCAGGGGAGTGAAGCTTTCTTT.

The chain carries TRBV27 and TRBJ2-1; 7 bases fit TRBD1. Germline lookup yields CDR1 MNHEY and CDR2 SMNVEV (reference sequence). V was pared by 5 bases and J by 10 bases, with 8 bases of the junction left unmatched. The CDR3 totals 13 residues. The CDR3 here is CASSPTGSGEQFF. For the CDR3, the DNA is TGTGCCAGCAGTCCGACAGGGTCCGGGGAGCAGTTCTTC.

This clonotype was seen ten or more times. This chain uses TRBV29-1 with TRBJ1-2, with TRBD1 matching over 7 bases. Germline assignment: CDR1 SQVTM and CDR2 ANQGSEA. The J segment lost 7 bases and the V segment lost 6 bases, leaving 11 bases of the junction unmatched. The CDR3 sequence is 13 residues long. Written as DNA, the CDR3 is TGCAGCGTGAAATCTGACAGGGCTCCTGGCTACACCTTC. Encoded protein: CSVKSDRAPGYTF.

CDR3 protein: CASSLNGPTEAFF. The DNA for the CDR3 is TGTGCCAGCAGTTTGAACGGGCCCACTGAAGCTTTCTTT. This chain joins TRBV27 and TRBJ1-1, with unresolved D. The CDR3 length is 13 residues. Germline V gene data show CDR1 as MNHEY and CDR2 as SMNVEV (reference sequence). Trimming cost V 3 bases and J 4 bases, with 9 bases left between them.

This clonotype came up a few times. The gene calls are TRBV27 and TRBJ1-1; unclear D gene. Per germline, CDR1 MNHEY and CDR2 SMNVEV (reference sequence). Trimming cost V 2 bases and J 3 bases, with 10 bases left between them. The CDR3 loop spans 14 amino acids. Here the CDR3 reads CASSLDKRYTEAFF. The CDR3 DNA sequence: TGTGCCAGCAGTTTAGACAAGAGGTACACTGAAGCTTTCTTT.

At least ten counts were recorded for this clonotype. The CDR3 region is CSVEDNTEYQETQYF. For the CDR3, the DNA is TGCAGCGTTGAAGATAACACAGAGTACCAAGAGACCCAGTACTTC. The chain recombines TRBV29-1 with TRBJ2-5, with D hard to call. Per the germline V gene, CDR1 is SQVTM and CDR2 is ANQGSEA. The CDR3 sequence is 15 residues long. Trimming took off 0 bases at V and 0 bases at J, with 11 bases between the two ends. The variable domain in full, with the rest retrieved from reference TRBV29-1 and TRBJ2-5, is SAVISQKPSRDICQRGTSLTIQCQVDSQVTMMFWYRQQPGQSLTLIATANQGSEATYESGFVIDKFPISRPNLTFSTLTVSNMSPEDSSIYLCSVEDNTEYQETQYFGPGTRLLVL.

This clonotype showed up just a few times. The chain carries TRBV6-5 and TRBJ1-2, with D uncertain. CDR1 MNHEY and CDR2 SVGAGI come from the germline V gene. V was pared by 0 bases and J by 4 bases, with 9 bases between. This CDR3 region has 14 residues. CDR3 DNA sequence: TGTGCCAGCAGTTACTCGGGCAGCCTCTATGGCTACACCTTC. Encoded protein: CASSYSGSLYGYTF.

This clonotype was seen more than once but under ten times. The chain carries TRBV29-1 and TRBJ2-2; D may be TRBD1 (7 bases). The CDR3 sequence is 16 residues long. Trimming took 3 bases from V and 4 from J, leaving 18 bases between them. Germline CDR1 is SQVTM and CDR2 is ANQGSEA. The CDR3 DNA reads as TGCAGCGTTGAGTCCCGGGGGCAGGGGGGCACCGGGGAGCTGTTTTTT. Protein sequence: CSVESRGQGGTGELFF.

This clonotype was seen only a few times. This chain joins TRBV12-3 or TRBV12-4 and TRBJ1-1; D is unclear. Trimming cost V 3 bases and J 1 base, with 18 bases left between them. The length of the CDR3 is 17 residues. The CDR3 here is CASSFLLAGPGNTEAFF. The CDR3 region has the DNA TGTGCCAGCAGTTTTCTTCTCGCAGGACCCGGGAACACTGAAGCTTTCTTT.

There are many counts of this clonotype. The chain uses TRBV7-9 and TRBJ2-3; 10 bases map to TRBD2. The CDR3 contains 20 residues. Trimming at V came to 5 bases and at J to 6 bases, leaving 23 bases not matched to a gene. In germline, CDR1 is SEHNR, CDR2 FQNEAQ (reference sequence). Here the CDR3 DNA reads TGTGCCAGCAGCGCCTCTGAGGAGCGGGAGGGCCTCAACAGATATGATACGCAGTATTTT. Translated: CASSASEEREGLNRYDTQYF.

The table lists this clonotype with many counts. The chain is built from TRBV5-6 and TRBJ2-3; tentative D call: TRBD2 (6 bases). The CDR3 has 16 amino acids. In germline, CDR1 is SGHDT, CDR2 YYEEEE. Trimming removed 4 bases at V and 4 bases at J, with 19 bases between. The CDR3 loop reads CASSPYLAPGPDTQYF. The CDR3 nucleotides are TGTGCCAGCAGCCCATATCTAGCGCCAGGACCAGATACGCAGTATTTT.

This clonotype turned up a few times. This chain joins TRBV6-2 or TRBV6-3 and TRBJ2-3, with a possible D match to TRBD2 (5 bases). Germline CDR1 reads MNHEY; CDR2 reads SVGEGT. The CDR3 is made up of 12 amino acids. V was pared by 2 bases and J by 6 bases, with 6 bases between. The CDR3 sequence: CASSYGEDTQYF. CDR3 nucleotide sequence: TGTGCCAGCAGTTACGGGGAGGATACGCAGTATTTT.